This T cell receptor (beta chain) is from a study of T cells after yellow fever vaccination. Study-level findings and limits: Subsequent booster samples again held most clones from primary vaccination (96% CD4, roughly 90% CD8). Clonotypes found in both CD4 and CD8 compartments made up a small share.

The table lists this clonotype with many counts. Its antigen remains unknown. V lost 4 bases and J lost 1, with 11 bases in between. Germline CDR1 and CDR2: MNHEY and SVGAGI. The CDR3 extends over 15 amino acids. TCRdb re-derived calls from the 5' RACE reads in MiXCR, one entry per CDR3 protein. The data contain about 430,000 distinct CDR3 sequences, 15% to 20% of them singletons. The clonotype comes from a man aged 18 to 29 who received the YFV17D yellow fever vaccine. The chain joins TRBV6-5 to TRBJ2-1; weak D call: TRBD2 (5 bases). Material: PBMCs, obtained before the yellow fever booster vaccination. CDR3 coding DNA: TGTGCCAGCAGTTCAGTACGGGGTTCCTACAATGAGCAGTTCTTC. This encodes CASSSVRGSYNEQFF.